These T cell receptor beta chains were read from a single sample in a study of blood T cell repertoires in COVID-19. Clones were sequenced by immunoSEQ multiplex PCR, and TCRdb holds only the in-frame ones, with some missing. Of about 120,000 clones detected, 70% to 90% appear once; the ten largest clones hold under 3%. Sequencing was done on a sample of peripheral blood. The receptors were sampled from a man between 25 and 39 years old with acute or convalescent COVID-19. CDR3s include the opening cysteine and the closing phenylalanine or tryptophan. The D gene is left open where the match is weak. The size entry is marked missing in some rows and otherwise reads once, few, many or a size class.

clone size: once; J gene: TRBJ1-1; CDR3 length: 15; D gene: NA; V gene: TRBV29-1; CDR3 protein: CSVDPPRRGNTEAFF; CDR3 DNA: TGCAGCGTTGACCCACCCCGGCGGGGGAACACTGAAGCTTTCTTT
clone size: NA; J gene: TRBJ1-2; CDR3 length: 12; D gene: NA; V gene: TRBV5-4; CDR3 protein: CASSLDRDGYTF; CDR3 DNA: TGTGCCAGCAGCTTGGACAGGGACGGCTACACCTTC
clone size: NA; J gene: TRBJ1-2; CDR3 length: 13; D gene: NA; V gene: TRBV7-9; CDR3 protein: CASSLNYGGGYTF; CDR3 DNA: TGTGCCAGCAGCCTCAACTACGGCGGTGGCTACACCTTC
clone size: NA; J gene: TRBJ1-1; CDR3 length: 13; D gene: TRBD1; V gene: TRBV7-3; CDR3 protein: CASSVTGGTEAFF; CDR3 DNA: TGTGCCAGCAGCGTAACAGGGGGTACTGAAGCTTTCTTT
clone size: NA; J gene: TRBJ2-1; CDR3 length: 16; D gene: TRBD2; V gene: TRBV7-3; CDR3 protein: CASSFAGGGAYNEQFF; CDR3 DNA: TGTGCCAGCAGCTTCGCTGGCGGGGGAGCTTACAATGAGCAGTTCTTC
clone size: NA; J gene: TRBJ1-6; CDR3 length: 15; D gene: NA; V gene: TRBV6-2/TRBV6-3; CDR3 protein: CASSYSRQGYSPLHF; CDR3 DNA: TGTGCCAGCAGTTACTCGCGGCAGGGTTACTCACCCCTCCACTTT
clone size: NA; J gene: TRBJ1-2; CDR3 length: 13; D gene: TRBD1; V gene: TRBV19; CDR3 protein: CASRPGQGTSFAF; CDR3 DNA: TGTGCCAGTAGACCGGGACAGGGCACCTCTTTCGCCTTC
clone size: NA; J gene: TRBJ1-6; CDR3 length: 14; D gene: TRBD1; V gene: TRBV10-3; CDR3 protein: CAITTGQADSPLHF; CDR3 DNA: TGTGCCATCACTACCGGACAGGCCGATTCACCCCTCCACTTT
clone size: NA; J gene: TRBJ1-5; CDR3 length: 13; D gene: NA; V gene: TRBV10-3; CDR3 protein: CAISESENQPQHF; CDR3 DNA: TGTGCCATCAGTGAGTCTGAGAATCAGCCCCAGCATTTT
clone size: NA; J gene: TRBJ1-3; CDR3 length: 14; D gene: TRBD1; V gene: TRBV5-6; CDR3 protein: CASSLTGVGNTIYF; CDR3 DNA: TGTGCCAGCAGCCTCACAGGGGTAGGAAACACCATATATTTT
clone size: NA; J gene: TRBJ1-2; CDR3 length: 13; D gene: NA; V gene: TRBV9; CDR3 protein: CASNGRVHYGYTF; CDR3 DNA: TGTGCCAGCAACGGGAGGGTGCACTATGGCTACACCTTC
clone size: NA; J gene: TRBJ2-3; CDR3 length: 11; D gene: NA; V gene: TRBV29-1; CDR3 protein: CSVPKTDTQYF; CDR3 DNA: TGCAGCGTTCCAAAAACAGATACGCAGTATTTT
clone size: NA; J gene: TRBJ2-3; CDR3 length: 21; D gene: TRBD2; V gene: TRBV4-1; CDR3 protein: CASSPGSRGSGRAVSTDTQYF; CDR3 DNA: TGCGCCAGCAGCCCCGGATCCCGAGGTAGCGGGAGGGCCGTGAGCACAGATACGCAGTATTTT
clone size: NA; J gene: TRBJ2-1; CDR3 length: 16; D gene: TRBD2; V gene: TRBV14; CDR3 protein: CASSQLGLAGVGEQFF; CDR3 DNA: TGTGCCAGCAGCCAACTAGGACTAGCGGGAGTAGGAGAGCAGTTCTTC
clone size: once; J gene: TRBJ1-2; CDR3 length: 19; D gene: TRBD1; V gene: TRBV4-1; CDR3 protein: CASSQMPGQGANLLYGYTF; CDR3 DNA: TGCGCCAGCAGCCAAATGCCGGGACAGGGGGCCAATCTATTATATGGCTACACCTTC
clone size: NA; J gene: TRBJ1-2; CDR3 length: 14; D gene: TRBD1; V gene: TRBV6-5; CDR3 protein: CASGGTGIGYGYTF; CDR3 DNA: TGTGCCAGCGGAGGGACAGGGATCGGCTATGGCTACACCTTC
clone size: NA; J gene: TRBJ2-1; CDR3 length: 13; D gene: TRBD1; V gene: TRBV19; CDR3 protein: CASRRDRVNEQFF; CDR3 DNA: TGTGCCAGTAGGAGGGACAGAGTCAATGAGCAGTTCTTC
clone size: NA; J gene: TRBJ2-7; CDR3 length: 12; D gene: NA; V gene: TRBV11-2; CDR3 protein: CASSFPFNEQYF; CDR3 DNA: TGTGCCAGCAGCTTCCCTTTTAACGAGCAGTACTTC
clone size: NA; J gene: TRBJ1-5; CDR3 length: 15; D gene: NA; V gene: TRBV21-1; CDR3 protein: CASSKGQLSNQPQHF; CDR3 DNA: TGTGCCAGCAGCAAAGGACAGCTTAGCAATCAGCCCCAGCATTTT
clone size: few; J gene: TRBJ1-3; CDR3 length: 20; D gene: NA; V gene: TRBV7-8; CDR3 protein: CASSPQAAGFGAEAGNTIYF; CDR3 DNA: TGTGCCAGCAGCCCCCAGGCAGCTGGCTTTGGGGCTGAGGCTGGAAACACCATATATTTT
clone size: NA; J gene: TRBJ2-7; CDR3 length: 12; D gene: NA; V gene: TRBV7-9; CDR3 protein: CASSSQGYEQYF; CDR3 DNA: TGTGCCAGCAGCTCACAGGGATATGAGCAGTACTTC
clone size: NA; J gene: TRBJ1-1; CDR3 length: 15; D gene: TRBD1; V gene: TRBV9; CDR3 protein: CASSVRDSRNTEAFF; CDR3 DNA: TGTGCCAGCAGCGTTCGGGACAGCCGGAACACTGAAGCTTTCTTT
clone size: once; J gene: TRBJ1-6; CDR3 length: 13; D gene: TRBD1; V gene: TRBV23-1; CDR3 protein: CASSDRVNSPLHF; CDR3 DNA: TGCGCCAGCAGTGACAGGGTCAATTCACCCCTCCACTTT
clone size: NA; J gene: TRBJ1-2; CDR3 length: 13; D gene: NA; V gene: TRBV12-3/TRBV12-4; CDR3 protein: CASSLTATGSYTF; CDR3 DNA: TGTGCCAGCAGCCTCACCGCTACAGGGAGCTACACCTTC
clone size: NA; J gene: TRBJ2-2; CDR3 length: 14; D gene: NA; V gene: TRBV5-1; CDR3 protein: CASSPSGNTGELFF; CDR3 DNA: TGCGCCAGCTCTCCGTCAGGGAACACCGGGGAGCTGTTTTTT
clone size: NA; J gene: TRBJ2-1; CDR3 length: 14; D gene: NA; V gene: TRBV7-3; CDR3 protein: CASSLSAGWGEQFF; CDR3 DNA: TGTGCCAGCAGCTTAAGTGCGGGGTGGGGTGAGCAGTTCTTC
clone size: few; J gene: TRBJ1-2; CDR3 length: 15; D gene: NA; V gene: TRBV5-8; CDR3 protein: CASSLGQRSNYGYTF; CDR3 DNA: TGTGCCAGCAGCTTAGGACAGCGATCAAACTATGGCTACACCTTC
clone size: NA; J gene: TRBJ2-5; CDR3 length: 14; D gene: TRBD1; V gene: TRBV18; CDR3 protein: CASSRDRGQETQYF; CDR3 DNA: TGTGCCAGCTCACGAGACAGGGGGCAAGAGACCCAGTACTTC
clone size: NA; J gene: TRBJ1-5; CDR3 length: 15; D gene: TRBD1; V gene: TRBV3-1/TRBV3-2; CDR3 protein: CASSLTPGGNQPQHF; CDR3 DNA: TGTGCCAGCAGCCTAACCCCAGGGGGAAATCAGCCCCAGCATTTT
clone size: NA; J gene: TRBJ2-5; CDR3 length: 15; D gene: NA; V gene: TRBV5-1; CDR3 protein: CASSLNRREGETQYF; CDR3 DNA: TGCGCCAGCAGCTTGAATCGCAGGGAAGGGGAGACCCAGTACTTC
clone size: NA; J gene: TRBJ1-2; CDR3 length: 14; D gene: NA; V gene: TRBV14; CDR3 protein: CASSWGRGTYGYTF; CDR3 DNA: TGTGCCAGCAGCTGGGGCAGGGGAACCTATGGCTACACCTTC
clone size: once; J gene: TRBJ1-2; CDR3 length: 12; D gene: NA; V gene: TRBV4-2; CDR3 protein: CASSQEENGYTF; CDR3 DNA: TGTGCCAGCAGCCAAGAAGAGAATGGCTACACCTTC
clone size: NA; J gene: TRBJ2-7; CDR3 length: 14; D gene: TRBD2; V gene: TRBV7-2; CDR3 protein: CASRQLAGGFEQYF; CDR3 DNA: TGTGCCAGCAGACAACTAGCGGGGGGGTTTGAGCAGTACTTC
clone size: NA; J gene: TRBJ1-1; CDR3 length: 13; D gene: NA; V gene: TRBV29-1; CDR3 protein: CSVEWGRDTEAFF; CDR3 DNA: TGCAGCGTTGAATGGGGGCGGGACACTGAAGCTTTCTTT
clone size: once; J gene: TRBJ2-1; CDR3 length: 18; D gene: TRBD2; V gene: TRBV19; CDR3 protein: CASRKGLAGVRSYNEQFF; CDR3 DNA: TGTGCCAGTAGGAAGGGACTAGCGGGAGTTAGGTCCTACAATGAGCAGTTCTTC
clone size: NA; J gene: TRBJ1-2; CDR3 length: 14; D gene: NA; V gene: TRBV18; CDR3 protein: CASSPVTPNYGYTF; CDR3 DNA: TGTGCCAGCTCACCAGTCACACCAAACTATGGCTACACCTTC
clone size: NA; J gene: TRBJ1-5; CDR3 length: 12; D gene: TRBD1; V gene: TRBV7-9; CDR3 protein: CASGTDNQPQHF; CDR3 DNA: TGTGCCAGCGGGACAGACAATCAGCCCCAGCATTTT